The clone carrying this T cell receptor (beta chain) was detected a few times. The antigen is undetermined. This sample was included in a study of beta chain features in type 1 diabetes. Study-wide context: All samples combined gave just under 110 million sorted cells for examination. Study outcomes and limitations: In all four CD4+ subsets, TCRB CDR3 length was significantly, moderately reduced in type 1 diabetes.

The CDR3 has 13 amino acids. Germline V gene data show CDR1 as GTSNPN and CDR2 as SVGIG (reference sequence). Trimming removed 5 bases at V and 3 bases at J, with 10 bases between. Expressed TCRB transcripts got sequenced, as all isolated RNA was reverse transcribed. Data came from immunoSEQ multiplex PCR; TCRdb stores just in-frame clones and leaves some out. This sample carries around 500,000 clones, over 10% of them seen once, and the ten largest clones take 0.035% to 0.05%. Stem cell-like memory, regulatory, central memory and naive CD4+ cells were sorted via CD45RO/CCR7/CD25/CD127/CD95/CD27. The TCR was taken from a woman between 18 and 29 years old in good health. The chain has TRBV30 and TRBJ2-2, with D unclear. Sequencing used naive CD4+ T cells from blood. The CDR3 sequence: CAWAKQYTGELFF. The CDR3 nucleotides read TGTGCCTGGGCGAAACAGTACACCGGGGAGCTGTTTTTT.